This is a list of T cell receptor beta chains from one sample in a study of T cells after yellow fever vaccination. TCRdb used MiXCR to reprocess the 5' RACE reads, holding one entry per CDR3 protein. The table records under 500,000 distinct CDR3 sequences, over 15% of them present only once. Sequenced here: PBMCs, sampled before the yellow fever booster vaccination. Source of these receptors: a young man who received the YFV17D yellow fever vaccine. CDR3s include the opening cysteine and the closing phenylalanine or tryptophan. The D gene is left open where the match is weak. Rows give clone size only sometimes, using once, few, many, or a class for an expanded clone.

size	D	V	J	DNA	CDR3
few	TRBD1	TRBV27	TRBJ2-3	TGTGCCAGCAGTTTCCAAGGGGACAGCGCGCAGTATTTT	CASSFQGDSAQYF
-	TRBD1	TRBV6-2/TRBV6-3	TRBJ2-1	TGTGCCAGCAGTCCCACAGGGGAAGTTGACAATGAGCAGTTCTTC	CASSPTGEVDNEQFF
-	-	TRBV7-2	TRBJ2-6	TGTGCCAGCAGCCCACAGAGCTCTGGGGCCAACGTCCTGACTTTC	CASSPQSSGANVLTF
-	TRBD2	TRBV6-6	TRBJ2-6	TGTGCCAGCAGCCCCTTACCTGGCAGGGAGGGCTCTGGGGCCAACGTCCTGACTTTC	CASSPLPGREGSGANVLTF
-	-	TRBV7-2	TRBJ1-5	TGTGCCAGCAGCACCGTAATTACCGATAGCAATCAGCCCCAGCATTTT	CASSTVITDSNQPQHF
few	-	TRBV5-1	TRBJ2-1	TGCGCCAGCAGCGCCGAGCAGGTCCTTGCCTACAATGAGCAGTTCTTC	CASSAEQVLAYNEQFF
-	-	TRBV5-5	TRBJ2-3	TGTGCCAGCAGCTTCGAAGCGTGGGGCACAGATACGCAGTATTTT	CASSFEAWGTDTQYF
few	TRBD1	TRBV20-1	TRBJ2-7	TGCAGTGTTCAGGACAGGGGCTACGAGCAGTACTTC	CSVQDRGYEQYF
many	TRBD1	TRBV5-1	TRBJ2-1	TGCGCCAGCAGCTTCAGGGGGCTCGATGAGCAGTTCTTC	CASSFRGLDEQFF
few	TRBD1	TRBV5-1	TRBJ1-5	TGCGCCAGCAGCTCTGGGACAGGGGGCCAGCCCCAGCATTTT	CASSSGTGGQPQHF
many	-	TRBV27	TRBJ2-5	TGTGCCAGCAGTTCCCGAGTTCGGGAGACCCAGTACTTC	CASSSRVRETQYF
few	TRBD1	TRBV6-6	TRBJ1-1	TGTGCCAGCACCCCACAGGGGTACACTGAAGCTTTCTTT	CASTPQGYTEAFF
few	-	TRBV25-1	TRBJ1-4	TGTGCCAGCAGTGACTACAGGCTAACTAATGAAAAACTGTTTTTT	CASSDYRLTNEKLFF
few	-	TRBV20-1	TRBJ2-3	TGCAGTGCCAGCGCAATTCCACTACAGGGTCGGTCACCAGATACGCAGTATTTT	CSASAIPLQGRSPDTQYF
-	-	TRBV9	TRBJ2-3	TGTGCCAGCAGCGTTATGACAGATACGCAGTATTTT	CASSVMTDTQYF